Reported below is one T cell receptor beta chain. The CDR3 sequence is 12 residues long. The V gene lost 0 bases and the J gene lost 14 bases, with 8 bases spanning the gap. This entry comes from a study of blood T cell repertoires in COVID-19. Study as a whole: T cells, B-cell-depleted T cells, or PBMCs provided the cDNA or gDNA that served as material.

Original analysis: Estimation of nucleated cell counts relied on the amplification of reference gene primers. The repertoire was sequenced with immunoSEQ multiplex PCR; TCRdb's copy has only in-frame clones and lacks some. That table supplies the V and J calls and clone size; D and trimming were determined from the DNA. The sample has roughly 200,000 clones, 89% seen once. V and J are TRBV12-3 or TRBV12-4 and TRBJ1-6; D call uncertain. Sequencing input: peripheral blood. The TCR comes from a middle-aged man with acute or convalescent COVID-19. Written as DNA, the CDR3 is TGTGCCAGCAGTTTAGCGAAGGGAGCCCTCCACTTT. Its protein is CASSLAKGALHF.